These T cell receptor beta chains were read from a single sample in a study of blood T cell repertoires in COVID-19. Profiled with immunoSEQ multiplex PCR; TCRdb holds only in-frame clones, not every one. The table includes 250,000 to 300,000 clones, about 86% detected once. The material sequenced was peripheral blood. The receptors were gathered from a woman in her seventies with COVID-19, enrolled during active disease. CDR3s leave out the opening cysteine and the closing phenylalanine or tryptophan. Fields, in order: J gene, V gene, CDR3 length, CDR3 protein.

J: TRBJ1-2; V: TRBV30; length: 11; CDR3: AWRVQGAFGYT
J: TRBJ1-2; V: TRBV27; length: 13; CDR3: ASSSGQGRGYGYT
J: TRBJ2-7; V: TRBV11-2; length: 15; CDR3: ASTSGGQRGGTYEQY
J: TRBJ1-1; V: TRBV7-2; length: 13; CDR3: ASSLAPWSGGKTF
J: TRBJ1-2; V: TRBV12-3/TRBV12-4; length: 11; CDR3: ASSLQGMGGYT
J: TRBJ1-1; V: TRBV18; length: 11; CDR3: ASSTGTKTEAF
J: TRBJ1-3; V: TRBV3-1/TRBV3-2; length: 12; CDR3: ASSPSSSGNTIY
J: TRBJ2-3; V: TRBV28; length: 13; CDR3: ASSPLGDRTDTQY
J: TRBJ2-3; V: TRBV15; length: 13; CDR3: ATSRELDSTDTQY
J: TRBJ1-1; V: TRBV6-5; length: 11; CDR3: ATNDRGSTEAF
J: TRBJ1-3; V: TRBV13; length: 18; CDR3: ASSAQQTDRGTPSGNTIY
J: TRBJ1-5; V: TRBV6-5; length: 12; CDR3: ASRRGTANQPQH
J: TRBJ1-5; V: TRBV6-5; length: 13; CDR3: ASSKGQGANQPQH
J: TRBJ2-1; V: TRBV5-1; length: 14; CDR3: ASSPLTSGEYNEQF
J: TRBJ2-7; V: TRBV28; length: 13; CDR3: ASSPWGTGVYEQY
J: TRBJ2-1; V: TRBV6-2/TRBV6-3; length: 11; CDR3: ASSFGLLFGLF
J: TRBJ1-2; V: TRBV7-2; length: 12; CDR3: ASSPIGGTRGYT
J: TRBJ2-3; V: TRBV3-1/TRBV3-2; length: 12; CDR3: ASSQAGGQGTQY
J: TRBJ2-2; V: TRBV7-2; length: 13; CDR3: ASTLDRANTGELF
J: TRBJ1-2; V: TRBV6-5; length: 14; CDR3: ASSYTSRGSSYGYT
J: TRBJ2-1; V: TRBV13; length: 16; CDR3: ASSLVASGYSSYNEQF
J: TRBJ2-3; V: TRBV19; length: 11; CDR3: ASSIMRADTQY
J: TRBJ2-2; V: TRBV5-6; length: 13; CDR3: ASSFSASDTGELF
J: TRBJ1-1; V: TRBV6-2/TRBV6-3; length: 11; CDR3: ASRLTGETEAF
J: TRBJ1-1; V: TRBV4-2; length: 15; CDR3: ASSQTSGQSLLEGAF
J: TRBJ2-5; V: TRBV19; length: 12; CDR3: ASRGVGDRGTQY
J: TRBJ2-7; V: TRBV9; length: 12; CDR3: ASSVDGGFIEQY
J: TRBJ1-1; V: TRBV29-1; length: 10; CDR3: SARDSQGKAF
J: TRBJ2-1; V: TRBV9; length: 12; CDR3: ASSVTSGGNEQF
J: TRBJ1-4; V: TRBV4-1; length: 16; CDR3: ASSQDSPGGAPVEKLF
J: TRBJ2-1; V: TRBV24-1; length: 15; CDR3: ATSDFPGYGSYNEQF
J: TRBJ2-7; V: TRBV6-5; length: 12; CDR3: ATRGTGTSYEQY
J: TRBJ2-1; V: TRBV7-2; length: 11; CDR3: ASSPGLHNEQF
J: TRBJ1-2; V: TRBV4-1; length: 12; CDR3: ASSQVTGVGGYT
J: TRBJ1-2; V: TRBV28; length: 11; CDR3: ASTEGQGYGYT
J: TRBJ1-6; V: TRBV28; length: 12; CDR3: ASRQTGGNSPLH
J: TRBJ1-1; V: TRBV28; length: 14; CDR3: ASSFRRVGQDTEAF
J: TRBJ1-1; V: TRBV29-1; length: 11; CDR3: SVAKLMNTEAF
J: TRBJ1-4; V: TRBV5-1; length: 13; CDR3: ASSLQGMEEEKLF
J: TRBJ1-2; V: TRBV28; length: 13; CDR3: ASSGQGFPNYGYT
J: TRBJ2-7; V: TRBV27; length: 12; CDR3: ASSLYRGGYEQY
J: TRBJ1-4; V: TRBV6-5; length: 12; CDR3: ASSSTGGNEKLF
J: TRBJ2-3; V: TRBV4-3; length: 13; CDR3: ASSQGTSRTDTQY
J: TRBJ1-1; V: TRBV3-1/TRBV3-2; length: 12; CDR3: ASSQAGVNTEAF
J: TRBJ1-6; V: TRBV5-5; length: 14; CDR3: ASSSGQTMDNSPLH
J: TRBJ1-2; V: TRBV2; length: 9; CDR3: ASGTDYGYT
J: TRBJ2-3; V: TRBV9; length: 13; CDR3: ASGASGGATDTQY
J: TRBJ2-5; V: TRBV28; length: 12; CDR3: ASSRSAGLKTQY
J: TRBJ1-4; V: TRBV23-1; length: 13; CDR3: ASSPYYPDREKLF
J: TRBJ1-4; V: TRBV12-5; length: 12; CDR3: ASGLQGLGEKLF
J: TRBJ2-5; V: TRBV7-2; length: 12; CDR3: ASSLGLVGETQY
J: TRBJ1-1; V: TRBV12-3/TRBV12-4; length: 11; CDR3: ASSRTENTEAF
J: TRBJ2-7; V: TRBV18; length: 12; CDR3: ASSPTSGHYEQY